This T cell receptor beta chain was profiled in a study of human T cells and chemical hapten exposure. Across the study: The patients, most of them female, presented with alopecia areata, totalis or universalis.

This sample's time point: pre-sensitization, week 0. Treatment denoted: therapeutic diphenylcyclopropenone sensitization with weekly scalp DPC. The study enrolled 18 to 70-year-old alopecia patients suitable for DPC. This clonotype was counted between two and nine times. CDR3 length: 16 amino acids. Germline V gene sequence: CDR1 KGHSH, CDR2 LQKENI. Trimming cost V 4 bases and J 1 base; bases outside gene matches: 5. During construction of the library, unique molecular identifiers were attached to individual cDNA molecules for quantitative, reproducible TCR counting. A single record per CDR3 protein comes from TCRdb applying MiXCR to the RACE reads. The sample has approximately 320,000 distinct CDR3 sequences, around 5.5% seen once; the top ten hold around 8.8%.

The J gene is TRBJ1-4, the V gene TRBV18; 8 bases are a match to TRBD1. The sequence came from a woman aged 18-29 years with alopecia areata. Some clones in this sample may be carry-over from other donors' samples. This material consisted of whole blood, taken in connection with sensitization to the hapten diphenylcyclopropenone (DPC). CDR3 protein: CASSLGTGQTNEKLFF. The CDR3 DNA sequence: TGTGCCAGCTCACTTGGGACAGGACAAACTAATGAAAAACTGTTTTTT.